The 9 T cell receptor beta chains listed next were all sequenced from one sample in a study of T cell responses to AZD1222 COVID-19 vaccine. TCRdb's table, derived via immunoSEQ multiplex PCR, lists solely in-frame clones and lacks some. The sample consists of 57,000 or so clones, around 75% of them appearing once. The sequences come from peripheral blood, collected on day 0 of AZD1222 vaccination. These receptors came from an adult in good health.

This clone was picked up one time. Other nucleotide sequences in the sample specify the same CDR3. V is TRBV11-1 and J is TRBJ2-7; D unresolved. Germline lookup yields CDR1 SGHAT and CDR2 FQDESV (reference sequence). The CDR3 contains 11 residues. V lost 6 bases and J lost 5, with 8 bases in between. CDR3 nucleotide sequence: TGTGCCAGCAGTTACATGGACGAGCAGTACTTC. This sequence encodes CASSYMDEQYF. The full variable domain, completed using reference TRBV11-1 and TRBJ2-7, is EAEVAQSPRYKITEKSQAVAFWCDPISGHATLYWYRQILGQGPELLVQFQDESVVDDSQLPKDRFSAERLKGVDSTLKIQPAELGDSAMYLCASSYMDEQYFGPGTRLTVT.

V usage is TRBV25-1 and J usage is TRBJ2-2; D not certain. The CDR3 extends over 14 amino acids. The V gene lost 2 bases and the J gene lost 2 bases, with 6 bases spanning the gap. The germline gives CDR1 MGHDK, CDR2 SYGVNS. CDR3 bases: TGTGCCAGCAGTGAAGGGTTAAACACCGGGGAGCTGTTTTTT. Amino acids: CASSEGLNTGELFF. Complete variable domain (other parts from reference TRBV25-1 and TRBJ2-2): EADIYQTPRYLVIGTGKKITLECSQTMGHDKMYWYQQDPGMELHLIHYSYGVNSTEKGDLSSESTVSRIRTEHFPLTLESARPSHTSQYLCASSEGLNTGELFFGEGSRLTVL.

This clone occurred a few times. The CDR3 region is CASSQEGGRASYEQYF. For the CDR3, the DNA is TGTGCCAGCAGCCAAGAGGGGGGGCGAGCGTCCTACGAGCAGTACTTC. The gene calls are TRBV3-1 (or the pseudogene TRBV3-2) and TRBJ2-7; maybe TRBD2 (7 bases). V was shortened by 0 bases and J by 1 base, with 13 bases between the two germline ends. The germline V gene has CDR1 LGHDT and CDR2 YNNKEL (reference sequence). CDR3 length equals 16 residues.

This clone was counted once. V is TRBV2 and J is TRBJ2-3, with D perhaps being TRBD1 or TRBD2 (5 bases each). Germline-derived CDR1 and CDR2 are SNHLY and FYNNEI. V shed 2 bases and J shed 6 bases, with 12 bases lying between them. The CDR3 loop spans 14 amino acids. Here the CDR3 DNA reads TGTGCCAGCAGTGAAATGAGAGGGGCCGATACGCAGTATTTT. Protein sequence: CASSEMRGADTQYF.

This CDR3 reads CASSQDRFEQFF. The CDR3 DNA follows: TGCGCCAGCAGCCAGGACAGGTTTGAGCAGTTCTTC. The chain is built from TRBV4-3 and TRBJ2-1; 7 nucleotides align to TRBD1. Germline V CDR1 and CDR2: LGHNA, YSLEER. The CDR3 spans 12 residues. Trimming at V came to 3 bases and at J to 9 bases, leaving 2 bases not matched to a gene.

The chain carries TRBV15 and TRBJ2-7, with D unclear. The CDR3 is 14 amino acids. V lost 0 bases and J 3 bases, leaving 9 bases between the germline ends. Germline values: CDR1 LNHNV, CDR2 YYDKDF (reference sequence). CDR3 residues: CATSRDREGYEQYF. As DNA, the CDR3 is TGTGCCACCAGCAGAGATAGAGAAGGCTACGAGCAGTACTTC.

V is TRBV7-9 and J is TRBJ2-5; weak D call: TRBD1 (6 bases). The germline V gene has CDR1 SEHNR and CDR2 FQNEAQ (reference sequence). Trimming took 3 bases from V and 6 from J, leaving 11 bases between them. This CDR3 has 13 residues. The DNA for the CDR3 is TGTGCCAGCAGCTTTTTACAGGGACAGACCCAGTACTTC. Its protein is CASSFLQGQTQYF.

This rearrangement joins TRBV18 to TRBJ1-1, with a weak D call TRBD1 (6 bases). Germline V gives CDR1 KGHSH, CDR2 LQKENI. V lost 3 bases, J lost 6 bases, and 17 bases lay in between. The CDR3 is 15 residues long. The CDR3: CASSPAGQRRSEAFF. DNA of the CDR3: TGTGCCAGCTCACCGGCAGGACAGAGAAGGTCTGAAGCTTTCTTT.

The rearrangement uses TRBV19 and TRBJ1-1; the match to TRBD1 covers 8 bases. The CDR3 length is 14 residues. J gave up 6 bases and V 5 bases, and 8 bases lay outside the gene matches. CDR1 and CDR2 (germline): LNHDA, SQIVND (reference sequence). The DNA of the CDR3 is TGTGCCAGTAGTCCAACAGGGGGTAGGGCTGAAGCTTTCTTT. This encodes CASSPTGGRAEAFF.